The entry below gives a single T cell receptor beta chain sequence along with its context. Its antigen is unknown. At one boundary the junction diverges from the germline segment, which might be a read error. These data belong to a study of cytomegalovirus exposure and HLA in healthy donors. Overall study findings and caveats: Cytomegalovirus status was reportedly diagnosed by the classifier with high specificity and sensitivity. In a later analysis, a missense DCLRE1C variant was linked to TCR beta V- and J-gene trimming. According to a later analysis, donors in an Asian-associated ancestry cluster reportedly had fewer N-insertions than the roughly 630-donor mean. Certain indistinguishable V segments, among them TRBV6-2 and TRBV6-3, were excluded.

The CDR3 contains 15 residues. In germline, CDR1 is SGHAT, CDR2 FQNNGV. Both 60 Vbeta primers and 13 Jbeta primers went into the PCR. Sequencing was performed with immunoSEQ multiplex PCR; in TCRdb, only in-frame clones are kept and a portion is missing. The sample carries 110,000 or so clones, 74% recorded once. This TCR came from a human donor in good health. The rearrangement uses TRBV11-2 and TRBJ1-4, with D perhaps matching TRBD1 (6 bases). The sequenced sample was PBMCs. As DNA, the CDR3 is TGTGCCAGCAGCTTAGCACAGGGTAATAATGTAAAACTGTTTTTT. It is translated as CASSLAQGNNVKLFF.